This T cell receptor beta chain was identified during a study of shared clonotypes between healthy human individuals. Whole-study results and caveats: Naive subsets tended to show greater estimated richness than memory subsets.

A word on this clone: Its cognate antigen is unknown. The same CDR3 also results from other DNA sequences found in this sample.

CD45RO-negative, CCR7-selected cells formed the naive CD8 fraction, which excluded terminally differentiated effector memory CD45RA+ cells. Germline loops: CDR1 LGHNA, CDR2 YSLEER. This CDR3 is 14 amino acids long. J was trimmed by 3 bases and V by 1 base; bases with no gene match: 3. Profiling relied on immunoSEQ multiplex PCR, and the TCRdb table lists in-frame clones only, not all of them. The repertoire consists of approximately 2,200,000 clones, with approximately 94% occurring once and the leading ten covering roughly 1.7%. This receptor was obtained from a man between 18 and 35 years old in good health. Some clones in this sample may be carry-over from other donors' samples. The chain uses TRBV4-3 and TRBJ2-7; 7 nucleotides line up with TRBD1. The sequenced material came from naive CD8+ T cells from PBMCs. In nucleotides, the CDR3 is TGCGCCAGCAGCCAAGTACGGGACAGCTACGAGCAGTACTTC. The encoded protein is CASSQVRDSYEQYF.